This TCR beta chain was identified in a study of regulatory T cells in long-lasting Graves disease. Regarding the study as a whole: Sample size, which was small, may have reduced accuracy.

Time point indicated: newly diagnosed GD, antithyroid drugs for less than 3 months. Following extraction of RNA from PBMCs, that RNA was used to make the TCR library. Graves' disease diagnoses followed American Thyroid Association guidelines. Arm-PCR of CDR3 regions and iRepertoire HTBI primers were used to build TCR beta libraries. TCRdb ran MiXCR on the multiplex PCR reads and lists one entry per CDR3 protein. The sample gives a few hundred thousand distinct CDR3 sequences, approximately 12% of which show up once; roughly a tenth is in the top ten. This clonotype has just a few counts. Antigen: not known. These sequences were also reported in another study, on T cells in Graves' hyperthyroidism and ophthalmopathy. From that study: Carried out on the TCR CDR3, a first-round RT-PCR used the HTBI primer set.

The sample in question was peripheral blood mononuclear cells (PBMCs), obtained at new diagnosis, from a patient treated with antithyroid drugs. This TCR was recovered from a man aged 25 to 40 with Graves disease.

The CDR3 reads CASSSPIGTADGWKVDEQFF. The CDR3, as DNA: TGTGCCAGCAGTTCTCCAATCGGGACAGCGGATGGGTGGAAAGTGGATGAGCAGTTCTTC. The chain has TRBV6-5 and TRBJ2-1, with 7 bases fitting TRBD1. J gave up 8 bases and V 4 bases, and 26 bases lay outside the gene matches. The CDR3 has 20 residues. CDR1 and CDR2 from the germline V gene are MNHEY and SVGAGI.